What follows are 15 T cell receptor beta chains derived from one specimen sequenced in a study of T cells after posttransplantation cyclophosphamide. Using immunoSEQ multiplex PCR, the repertoire was profiled, and TCRdb retains in-frame clones only, with some absent. Listed here are around 10,000 clones without any singletons, the top ten holding approximately 14%. Cyclophosphamide on days +3 and +4 followed busulfan-fludarabine conditioning and a marrow graft. The input for sequencing was PBMCs, taken after allogeneic stem cell transplant with posttransplant cyclophosphamide. These receptor sequences come from a female patient in her thirties or forties who received an allogeneic stem cell transplant from a related donor, was CMV-positive, and had no GVHD. These T cells may partly come from the graft donor.

This clone was seen repeatedly, ten times or more. V is TRBV9 and J is TRBJ2-1; a possible D gene is TRBD2 (5 bases). Trimming left V 0 bases short and J 4 bases short, with 5 bases between. This CDR3 has 13 residues. Germline V gene data show CDR1 as SGDLS and CDR2 as YYNGEE. CDR3: CASSVAGYNEQFF. The CDR3 bases are TGTGCCAGCAGCGTAGCGGGATACAATGAGCAGTTCTTC.

In its sample, this clone was seen many times. This chain joins TRBV7-6 and TRBJ2-4; D is perhaps TRBD2 (5 bases). The V end lost 2 bases, the J end lost 0 bases, and 8 bases lay between the germline ends. Per the germline V gene, CDR1 is SGHVS and CDR2 is FNYEAQ. The CDR3 length is 15 residues. The CDR3 nucleotides read TGTGCCAGCAGCTTAAACCGGGGAGCCAAAAACATTCAGTACTTC. The encoded protein is CASSLNRGAKNIQYF.

This clone was counted many times. V gene TRBV27 combines with J gene TRBJ1-1, with TRBD1 matching 9 bases. The CDR3 is made up of 17 amino acids. CDR1 is MNHEY and CDR2 is SMNVEV in the germline V gene (reference sequence). The V gene end was trimmed by 5 bases and the J gene end by 0 bases; junction bases not matched to a gene: 10. The CDR3 protein is CASSPTTGGPLNTEAFF. DNA of the CDR3: TGTGCCAGCAGTCCAACAACAGGGGGCCCTTTGAACACTGAAGCTTTCTTT.

This clone was observed many times. The chain links TRBV5-1 to TRBJ2-3, with unresolved D. The V end was cut by 3 bases, the J end by 4 bases, with 6 bases between. Germline V CDR1 and CDR2: SGHRS, YFSETQ. This CDR3 region has 12 residues. The CDR3 protein is CASSSLPDTQYF. CDR3 coding DNA: TGCGCCAGCAGCTCCCTCCCAGATACGCAGTATTTT.

This clone was detected many times. V usage is TRBV5-1 and J usage is TRBJ2-7, with 8 nucleotides matching TRBD2. Trimming took 0 bases from V and 3 from J; bases not matched to a gene: 14. Germline V gene sequence: CDR1 SGHRS, CDR2 YFSETQ. CDR3 length: 18 residues. The CDR3 coding sequence is TGCGCCAGCAGCTTGGCCCGGCCCGGGCGGGAGGCCCACTACGAGCAGTACTTC. It specifies CASSLARPGREAHYEQYF.

This clone is categorized as medium-sized. The chain recombines TRBV29-1 with TRBJ1-1; maybe TRBD1 (5 bases). The CDR3 covers 14 residues. Germline V gene sequence: CDR1 SQVTM, CDR2 ANQGSEA. CDR3 nucleotides: TGCATCGGAGCGAGACGGCAGGGAGGGACTGAAGCTTTCTTT. It is translated as CIGARRQGGTEAFF.

This clone was counted at least ten times. The rearrangement joins TRBV9 to TRBJ2-3; TRBD2 matches 10 bases. This CDR3 comprises 16 residues. From germline, CDR1 is SGDLS and CDR2 YYNGEE. Unmatched junction bases numbered 4, after V lost 3 bases and J lost 0 bases. The CDR3 nucleotides are TGTGCCAGCAGCGCCAGCGGGGGGGCCAGCACAGATACGCAGTATTTT. Translation: CASSASGGASTDTQYF.

This clone turned up a few times. This chain joins TRBV7-2 and TRBJ2-5; perhaps TRBD2 as D (6 bases). With 1 base removed from V and 11 bases from J, the gap between germline ends came to 17 bases. This CDR3 spans 14 amino acids. CDR1 is SGHTA and CDR2 is FQGNSA in the germline V gene. The CDR3 spells CASSLVWLASEQYF. CDR3 in DNA: TGTGCCAGCAGCTTAGTCTGGCTAGCGTCGGAGCAGTACTTC.

This clone was counted many times. This chain connects TRBV4-2 to TRBJ1-1; possible D gene TRBD1, 5 bases. CDR3 length: 15 amino acids. V lost 0 bases to trimming and J lost 4 bases, with 12 bases between them. Germline loops: CDR1 LGHNA, CDR2 YNFKEQ. The CDR3 region is CASSQDRGAVTEAFF. CDR3 in DNA: TGTGCCAGCAGCCAAGATCGCGGGGCCGTCACTGAAGCTTTCTTT.

This clone was picked up many times. CDR3 amino acids: CASSRAGTGGRGYTF. The DNA of the CDR3 is TGTGCCAGCAGCCGAGCCGGGACAGGGGGACGTGGCTACACCTTC. The chain carries TRBV6-5 and TRBJ1-2, with 11 bases identical to TRBD1. The V and J ends lost 6 bases and 7 bases, in that order; junction bases with no gene match: 10. Looked up from germline, CDR1 is MNHEY and CDR2 is SVGAGI. This CDR3 is 15 amino acids long.

This clone was detected many times. The chain joins TRBV7-2 to TRBJ1-2; perhaps TRBD1 as D (5 bases). The germline V gene has CDR1 SGHTA and CDR2 FQGNSA. This CDR3 comprises 15 residues. Trimming left V 5 bases short and J 0 bases short, with 13 bases between. The CDR3 region is CASSVSGTTNYGYTF. The CDR3, as DNA: TGTGCCAGCAGCGTTTCCGGGACTACTAACTATGGCTACACCTTC.

This clone was detected ten times or more. The rearrangement joins TRBV6-5 to TRBJ1-2, with D unclear. Trimming left V 7 bases short and J 5 bases short, with 17 bases between. Germline CDR1 and CDR2: MNHEY and SVGAGI. This CDR3 is 14 amino acids long. The CDR3 loop is CASKRGILSYGYTF. CDR3 nucleotides: TGTGCCAGCAAACGCGGGATCCTATCGTATGGCTACACCTTC.

In this sample, this clone turned up many times. This chain connects TRBV11-1 to TRBJ1-1; TRBD1 matches at 12 bases. The CDR3 is 14 residues long. The V gene's germline CDR1 is SGHAT and CDR2 FQDESV (reference sequence). Trimming took 3 bases from V and 6 from J; bases not matched to a gene: 2. CDR3 DNA: TGTGCCAGCAGCTTGGGGACAGGGGGCCCTGAAGCTTTCTTT. It translates to CASSLGTGGPEAFF. Using reference TRBV11-1 and TRBJ1-1 for the parts outside the CDR3, the full variable domain is EAEVAQSPRYKITEKSQAVAFWCDPISGHATLYWYRQILGQGPELLVQFQDESVVDDSQLPKDRFSAERLKGVDSTLKIQPAELGDSAMYLCASSLGTGGPEAFFGQGTRLTVV.

The chain has TRBV28 and TRBJ1-6; a possible D gene is TRBD1 (6 bases). Trimming left V 3 bases short and J 6 bases short, with 9 bases between. Germline lookup yields CDR1 MDHEN and CDR2 SYDVKM. The CDR3 is 14 residues long. The CDR3 reads CASSLNRVNSPLHF. In nucleotides, the CDR3 is TGTGCCAGCAGTTTGAACAGGGTTAATTCACCCCTCCACTTT.

This clone was detected ten times or more. The chain has TRBV9 and TRBJ1-5; 8 nucleotides match TRBD1. V gave up 2 bases and J gave up 3 bases; unmatched junction bases: 4. The V gene's germline CDR1 is SGDLS and CDR2 YYNGEE. CDR3 length: 15 amino acids. The CDR3 DNA reads as TGTGCCAGCAGCGTTGCAGGGGGCTTCAATCAGCCCCAGCATTTT. This sequence encodes CASSVAGGFNQPQHF.